Listed below are T cell receptor beta chains from one sample, sequenced in a study of blood T cell repertoires in COVID-19. Generated by immunoSEQ multiplex PCR, the TCRdb table keeps only in-frame clones and is missing some. The sample holds approximately 85,000 clones, approximately 89% seen once. Sequenced: peripheral blood. These receptors all stem from a man aged 50 to 59 with acute or convalescent COVID-19. The CDR3 runs from the conserved cysteine through the conserved F or W. Each record gives: CDR3 length, J gene, D gene, clone size, V gene, CDR3 protein, CDR3 DNA. A D gene is named only where the DNA matches it firmly. The size field is filled for only some rows; it gives once, few, many or a size class.

>17|TRBJ2-5|TRBD1|.|TRBV4-1
CASSRYDGTGGQETQYF
TGCGCCAGCAGCCGTTATGACGGGACAGGGGGCCAAGAGACCCAGTACTTC
>13|TRBJ2-3|TRBD1|.|TRBV27
CASSFHQGATQYF
TGTGCCAGCAGTTTCCATCAGGGGGCCACGCAGTATTTT
>14|TRBJ2-3|.|.|TRBV28
CASLTGSRTDTQYF
TGTGCCAGCCTGACAGGCTCGCGCACAGATACGCAGTATTTT
>11|TRBJ2-3|.|.|TRBV20-1
CSARDGREQYF
TGCAGTGCTAGAGATGGCCGGGAGCAGTATTTT
>14|TRBJ2-5|.|once|TRBV27
CASSPQGGSETQYF
TGTGCCAGCAGTCCTCAAGGAGGGTCGGAGACCCAGTACTTC
>15|TRBJ2-2|.|few|TRBV2
CASSEARGSAGELFF
TGTGCCAGCAGTGAAGCGCGGGGATCCGCCGGGGAGCTGTTTTTT
>12|TRBJ1-2|.|many|TRBV11-2
CASRAESGGYTF
TGTGCCAGCAGGGCTGAGTCGGGTGGCTACACCTTC
>16|TRBJ2-7|.|.|TRBV7-9
CASSLSPIRVGDEQYF
TGTGCCAGCAGCTTATCTCCAATCAGGGTAGGGGACGAGCAGTACTTC
>14|TRBJ1-5|.|.|TRBV19
CASRGAGETQPQHF
TGTGCCAGTAGGGGGGCAGGGGAAACGCAGCCCCAGCATTTT
>15|TRBJ2-1|TRBD1|once|TRBV5-5
CASSPGTGVYNEQFF
TGTGCCAGCAGCCCCGGGACAGGGGTCTACAATGAGCAGTTCTTC
>13|TRBJ2-7|TRBD2|once|TRBV4-1
CASSHPAGDEQYF
TGCGCCAGCAGCCACCCAGCGGGAGATGAGCAGTACTTC
>18|TRBJ2-3|.|.|TRBV4-3
CASSQELRTSVRTDTQYF
TGCGCCAGCAGCCAAGAATTGAGGACTTCGGTTCGCACAGATACGCAGTATTTT
>13|TRBJ2-1|TRBD2|.|TRBV6-5
CAASGLASYEQFF
TGTGCAGCCTCGGGACTAGCGAGCTATGAGCAGTTCTTC
>16|TRBJ2-1|TRBD1|.|TRBV27
CASSYRGQFSYNEQFF
TGTGCCAGCTCATACCGGGGACAGTTCTCCTACAATGAGCAGTTCTTC
>15|TRBJ2-7|.|.|TRBV18
CASSPGVTGLYEQYF
TGTGCCAGCTCACCAGGAGTAACAGGGCTCTACGAGCAGTACTTC
>15|TRBJ1-4|TRBD1|.|TRBV7-9
CASSWETGAGEKLFF
TGTGCCAGCAGCTGGGAGACAGGGGCGGGTGAAAAACTGTTTTTT
>13|TRBJ2-7|TRBD1|.|TRBV2
CASFRDRGDEQYF
TGTGCCAGCTTCCGGGACAGGGGCGACGAGCAGTACTTC
>16|TRBJ1-5|.|once|TRBV19
CASSIGGGGRNQPQHF
TGTGCCAGTAGTATAGGGGGAGGGGGTCGCAATCAGCCCCAGCATTTT
>12|TRBJ2-1|.|once|TRBV19
CASRGTYNEQFF
TGTGCCAGTAGAGGGACTTATAATGAGCAGTTCTTC
>18|TRBJ2-6|TRBD1|.|TRBV28
CASSLTGQGASGANVLTF
TGTGCCAGCAGTTTAACGGGACAGGGGGCATCTGGGGCCAACGTCCTGACTTTC
>18|TRBJ2-3|.|few|TRBV4-3
CASSQDAFDSSSTDTQYF
TGCGCCAGCAGCCAAGATGCATTCGACAGTTCTAGCACAGATACGCAGTATTTT
>13|TRBJ2-5|TRBD1|.|TRBV13
CASSWGTVETQYF
TGTGCCAGCAGCTGGGGGACAGTCGAGACCCAGTACTTC
>16|TRBJ2-3|TRBD2|once|TRBV27
CASSFLRTRSLDTQYF
TGTGCCAGCAGTTTCCTGAGGACTAGGTCTTTAGATACGCAGTATTTT
>14|TRBJ1-6|.|.|TRBV5-4
CASSLDGGNSPLHF
TGTGCCAGCAGCCTGGACGGTGGTAATTCACCCCTCCACTTT
>15|TRBJ2-5|TRBD1|.|TRBV7-8
CASSPGDRGQETQYF
TGTGCCAGCAGCCCCGGGGACAGGGGGCAAGAGACCCAGTACTTC
>14|TRBJ1-6|TRBD1|.|TRBV30
CAWSRGQDNSPLHF
TGTGCCTGGAGCCGGGGACAGGACAATTCACCCCTCCACTTT
>17|TRBJ2-1|TRBD2|.|TRBV7-8
CASSLDEGGPRMDEQFF
TGTGCCAGCAGCTTAGATGAGGGAGGGCCCAGGATGGATGAGCAGTTCTTC
>15|TRBJ2-3|TRBD2|.|TRBV11-2
CASSASGRPTDTQYF
TGTGCCAGCAGCGCTAGCGGGAGGCCGACAGATACGCAGTATTTT
>17|TRBJ2-7|.|.|TRBV4-1
CASSQAHRDTFYYEQYF
TGCGCCAGCAGCCAAGCCCACCGGGACACCTTCTACTACGAGCAGTACTTC
>15|TRBJ2-5|.|.|TRBV7-9
CASSLWLGAKETQYF
TGTGCCAGCAGCCTTTGGCTGGGGGCCAAGGAGACCCAGTACTTC
>15|TRBJ2-2|TRBD2|few|TRBV7-9
CASSRLAGEAGELFF
TGTGCCAGCAGCCGACTAGCGGGAGAAGCCGGGGAGCTGTTTTTT
>13|TRBJ2-5|.|.|TRBV11-3
CASSLGLEETQYF
TGTGCCAGCAGCTTAGGACTAGAAGAGACCCAGTACTTC
>13|TRBJ2-1|TRBD2|.|TRBV12-3/TRBV12-4
CASSGLAVNEQFF
TGTGCCAGCAGCGGGCTAGCGGTCAATGAGCAGTTCTTC